Shown below are 10 T cell receptor beta chains from a single sample sequenced in a study of CD8 T cells in Susac syndrome. Random hexamers primed reverse transcription of 0.5 to 1 ug RNA. TCRdb re-derived calls from the immunoSEQ multiplex PCR reads in MiXCR, one entry per CDR3 protein. Among over 100,000 distinct CDR3 sequences listed, 80% to 95% were seen once. Material: CD8+ T cells from PBMCs. The source of these receptors is a human donor in good health.

V and J are TRBV27 and TRBJ1-1; D is possibly TRBD1 (6 bases). Trimming took 0 bases from V and 7 from J, leaving 9 bases between them. Looked up from germline, CDR1 is MNHEY and CDR2 is SMNVEV (reference sequence). This CDR3 spans 13 amino acids. CDR3 region: CASSLSGGREAFF. The CDR3 DNA sequence: TGTGCCAGCAGTTTATCGGGGGGGCGTGAAGCTTTCTTT.

The chain combines TRBV6-2 or TRBV6-3 with TRBJ1-3, with D unresolved. The V gene's germline CDR1 is MNHEY and CDR2 SVGEGT. V was clipped by 8 bases and J by 0 bases, with 8 bases between them. This CDR3 comprises 13 residues. CDR3 sequence: CASRPASGNTIYF. The CDR3 DNA reads TGTGCCAGCCGACCGGCCTCTGGAAACACCATATATTTT.

CDR3: CASSLGNINTEAFF. In nucleotides, the CDR3 is TGCGCCAGCAGCTTGGGAAATATTAACACTGAAGCTTTCTTT. V and J are TRBV5-1 and TRBJ1-1; D call uncertain. The CDR3 covers 14 residues. CDR1 is SGHRS, CDR2 YFSETQ, per germline. V was pared by 0 bases and J by 2 bases, with 8 bases between. The full variable domain, with the rest looked up from reference TRBV5-1 and TRBJ1-1, is KAGVTQTPRYLIKTRGQQVTLSCSPISGHRSVSWYQQTPGQGLQFLFEYFSETQRNKGNFPGRFSGRQFSNSRSEMNVSTLELGDSALYLCASSLGNINTEAFFGQGTRLTVV.

J is TRBJ2-1 and V is TRBV6-5; TRBD2 matches 10 bases. Trimming took 2 bases from V and 12 from J; bases not matched to a gene: 13. This CDR3 has 16 amino acids. Germline CDR1 is MNHEY and CDR2 is SVGAGI. CDR3: CASSYGILAGVTPQFF. CDR3 DNA sequence: TGTGCCAGCAGTTACGGAATCCTAGCGGGGGTTACGCCGCAGTTCTTC.

As DNA, the CDR3 is TGTGCCAGCAGCTTAGCGCCGGGGACCGGGGAGCTGTTTTTT. It codes for CASSLAPGTGELFF. The chain uses TRBV7-2 and TRBJ2-2; tentative D call: TRBD2 (5 bases). The V and J ends lost 0 bases and 5 bases respectively, with 7 bases between them. This CDR3 is built from 14 residues. The germline V gene encodes CDR1 SGHTA and CDR2 FQGNSA.

The chain carries TRBV24-1 and TRBJ2-2; weak D call: TRBD1 (6 bases). The germline V gene encodes CDR1 KGHDR and CDR2 SFDVKD. This CDR3 is built from 13 residues. V was pared by 9 bases and J by 7 bases, with 14 bases between. Written as DNA, the CDR3 is TGTGCCACCGGTCCAGGGGCCGACGGGGAGCTGTTTTTT. Its translation: CATGPGADGELFF.

V gene TRBV10-3 combines with J gene TRBJ1-5, with D hard to call. CDR1 and CDR2 (germline): ENHRY, SYGVKD. The V end lost 0 bases, the J end lost 4 bases, and 4 bases lay between the germline ends. The CDR3 is 13 residues long. The CDR3: CAISESVNQPQHF. The CDR3 DNA is TGTGCCATCAGTGAGTCAGTGAATCAGCCCCAGCATTTT.

This sequence joins TRBV20-1 and TRBJ2-5; no clear D gene. The CDR3 sequence is 14 residues long. Germline CDR1 DFQATT, CDR2 SNEGSKA (reference sequence). V lost 0 bases, J lost 3 bases, and 11 bases lay in between. This chain's CDR3 is CSARDSAAEETQYF. The CDR3 coding sequence is TGCAGTGCTAGAGATTCGGCGGCCGAAGAGACCCAGTACTTC.

The chain couples TRBV14 to TRBJ1-1, with D maybe TRBD1 (6 bases). The V end lost 5 bases, the J end lost 0 bases, and 13 bases lay between the germline ends. This CDR3 is built from 15 residues. Germline V gene lookup returns CDR1 SGHDN and CDR2 FVKESK. CDR3 protein: CASSYRDKMNTEAFF. The CDR3 DNA follows: TGTGCCAGCAGCTACCGGGACAAGATGAACACTGAAGCTTTCTTT. The full variable domain, with the rest looked up from reference TRBV14 and TRBJ1-1, is EAGVTQFPSHSVIEKGQTVTLRCDPISGHDNLYWYRRVMGKEIKFLLHFVKESKQDESGMPNNRFLAERTGGTYSTLKVQPAELEDSGVYFCASSYRDKMNTEAFFGQGTRLTVV.

CDR3 coding DNA: TGTGCCAGTAGTATAGATTGGGCAGGGGGCTACAATGAGCAGTTCTTC. The encoded protein is CASSIDWAGGYNEQFF. V usage is TRBV19 and J usage is TRBJ2-1; 7 bases match TRBD1. This CDR3 is 16 amino acids long. After removal of 0 bases from V and 3 bases from J, the junction contained 5 bases not matched to a gene. Germline CDR1 is LNHDA and CDR2 is SQIVND (reference sequence).